This T cell receptor (beta chain) originates from a study of blood T cell repertoires in COVID-19. Study context: PBMCs, B-cell-depleted T cells, or T cells were the source of the cDNA or gDNA that made up the material.

The CDR3 runs to 15 residues. V was clipped by 1 base and J by 5 bases, with 14 bases between them. Germline loops: CDR1 WSHSY, CDR2 SAAADI. Participants came from some 23 US areas, aged roughly 18 to 89 years. The study assigned cohorts using participant-reported clinical history. Per the original methods: Amplification of reference gene primers was used by the study to estimate nucleated cell counts. TCRdb's copy holds only in-frame clones and misses some; the assay was immunoSEQ multiplex PCR. V and J calls and clone size follow that table, whereas D and trimming were derived from the DNA. This table holds 350,000 to 550,000 clones, about 85% found once.

The chain carries TRBV10-2 and TRBJ1-1; TRBD1 is a possible D gene (6 bases). Sequencing was carried out using PBMCs or T cells enriched from blood (not recorded which). This TCR came from a woman aged 18-29 years with acute COVID-19. This chain's CDR3 is CASSEWKQGGTEAFF. CDR3 coding DNA: TGCGCCAGCAGTGAGTGGAAACAGGGAGGGACTGAAGCTTTCTTT.